Shown below are 9 T cell receptor beta chains from a single sample sequenced in a study of CD8 T cells in Susac syndrome. RNA in amounts of about 0.45 to 1 ug was reverse transcribed with random hexamers. TCRdb processed the immunoSEQ multiplex PCR reads anew with MiXCR; each CDR3 protein has one entry. The sample lists 250,000 to 300,000 distinct CDR3 sequences; almost 85% were seen once. The sequencing input was CD8+ T cells from PBMCs. These receptors were taken from a human donor with multiple sclerosis.

Only a few counts were recorded for this clonotype. This chain links TRBV6-1 with TRBJ2-7; D perhaps matches TRBD2 (5 bases). The germline CDR1 and CDR2 sequences are MNHNS and SASEGT. V was shortened by 8 bases and J by 4 bases, with 12 bases between the two germline ends. There are 12 residues in the CDR3. The CDR3 protein is CASPGSNYEQYF. CDR3 in DNA: TGTGCCAGCCCGGGAAGCAATTACGAGCAGTACTTC.

This clonotype has just a few counts. Here the CDR3 DNA reads TGCGCCAGCAGCCATTACACAGGGGGCACCACCGGGGAGCTGTTTTTT. Amino acids: CASSHYTGGTTGELFF. The chain links TRBV4-1 to TRBJ2-2; 9 bases agree with TRBD1. Germline-derived CDR1 and CDR2 are MGHRA and YSYEKL. V lost 3 bases, J lost 4 bases, and 6 bases stayed unmatched. This CDR3 has 16 residues.

The chain employs TRBV4-3 and TRBJ1-5; 9 bases are shared with TRBD1. Per germline, CDR1 LGHNA and CDR2 YSLEER. Losses at the gene ends were 3 bases for V and 6 bases for J; bases not matched to a gene: 6. The length of the CDR3 is 15 residues. The CDR3 region is CASSHRTGVGQPQHF. The CDR3 bases are TGCGCCAGCAGCCACAGGACAGGGGTTGGTCAGCCCCAGCATTTT.

The J gene is TRBJ1-5, the V gene TRBV28; a weak D match, TRBD1 (6 bases). Trimming removed 8 bases at V and 3 bases at J, with 17 bases between. Looked up from germline, CDR1 is MDHEN and CDR2 is SYDVKM. This CDR3 is built from 15 residues. Here the CDR3 reads CASDYRDGDNQPQHF. The DNA for the CDR3 is TGTGCCAGCGACTACAGGGACGGAGACAATCAGCCCCAGCATTTT.

Only a few counts were recorded for this clonotype. This chain uses TRBV27 with TRBJ1-4; D remains ambiguous. The CDR3 consists of 13 residues. V was cut by 3 bases and J by 6 bases, with 8 bases left in between. CDR1 MNHEY and CDR2 SMNVEV come from the germline V gene (reference sequence). DNA for the CDR3: TGTGCCAGCAGTTTTCTATCCGATGAAAAACTGTTTTTT. Its translation is CASSFLSDEKLFF.

The V and J genes are TRBV12-3 or TRBV12-4 and TRBJ2-5; 11 bases match TRBD2. This CDR3 spans 17 amino acids. With 6 bases clipped from V and 4 bases from J, the junction kept 13 bases outside the gene matches. The DNA of the CDR3 is TGTGCCAGCAGCCCCTGGGTTAGCGGGAGGGCCGCAGAGACCCAGTACTTC. It codes for CASSPWVSGRAAETQYF.

This chain uses TRBV2 with TRBJ2-1; the match to TRBD2 covers 8 bases. CDR1 is SNHLY, CDR2 FYNNEI, per germline. CDR3 length: 17 amino acids. V shed 6 bases and J 7 bases; nucleotides not matched to a gene: 17. As DNA, the CDR3 is TGTGCCAGCAGCGGGCGGACTAGCTCCCTGCTAGAGAATGAGCAGTTCTTC. This encodes CASSGRTSSLLENEQFF.

This clonotype turned up a few times. The chain joins TRBV5-6 to TRBJ2-5, with D maybe TRBD1 (6 bases). V was trimmed by 3 bases and J by 5 bases, leaving 20 bases between them. The CDR3 totals 16 residues. The germline gives CDR1 SGHDT, CDR2 YYEEEE. The CDR3 DNA follows: TGTGCCAGCAGCTGGACGGCTTGGGGACAACGCGAGACCCAGTACTTC. Protein product: CASSWTAWGQRETQYF.

The V and J genes are TRBV5-6 and TRBJ2-7, with 7 nucleotides matching TRBD1. Per germline, CDR1 SGHDT and CDR2 YYEEEE. The CDR3 contains 15 residues. Trimming removed 4 bases from V and 2 bases from J; junction bases left unmatched: 9. The CDR3 sequence is CASSPRDSPAYEQYF. In nucleotides, the CDR3 is TGTGCCAGCAGCCCAAGGGACAGCCCAGCCTACGAGCAGTACTTC.